This T cell receptor beta chain originates from a study of pediatric ulcerative colitis. This CDR3 is built from 15 residues. Germline V gene lookup returns CDR1 MNHEY and CDR2 SVGAGI. After removal of 2 bases from V and 1 base from J, the junction contained 4 bases not matched to a gene. The repertoire was sequenced with immunoSEQ multiplex PCR; TCRdb's copy has only in-frame clones and lacks some. The sample lists about 5,800 clones, 89% seen once, with roughly 2% in the top ten. V is TRBV6-5 and J is TRBJ2-7, with TRBD1 identical over 8 bases. This clonotype originated in a girl aged 5-17 years who was a control in a study of pediatric ulcerative colitis. The sequenced material came from blood. DNA of the CDR3: TGTGCCAGCAGTTACAGGACAGGGAAATCCTACGAGCAGTACTTC. Translated: CASSYRTGKSYEQYF.